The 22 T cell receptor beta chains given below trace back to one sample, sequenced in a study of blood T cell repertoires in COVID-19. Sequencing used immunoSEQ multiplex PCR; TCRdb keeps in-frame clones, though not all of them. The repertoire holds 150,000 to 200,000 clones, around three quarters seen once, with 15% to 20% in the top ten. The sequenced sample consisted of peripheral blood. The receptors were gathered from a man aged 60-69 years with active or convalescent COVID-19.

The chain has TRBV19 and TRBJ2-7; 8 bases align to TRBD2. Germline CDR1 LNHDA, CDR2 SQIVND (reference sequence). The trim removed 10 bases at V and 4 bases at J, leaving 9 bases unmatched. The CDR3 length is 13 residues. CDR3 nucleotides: TGTGCCACCAGCATAGCGGGGCCATACGAGCAGTACTTC. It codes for CATSIAGPYEQYF.

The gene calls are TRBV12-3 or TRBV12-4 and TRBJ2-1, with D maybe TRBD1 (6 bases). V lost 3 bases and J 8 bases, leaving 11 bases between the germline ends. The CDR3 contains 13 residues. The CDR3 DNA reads TGTGCCAGCAGTTTCAGGGGCGGATATGAGCAGTTCTTC. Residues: CASSFRGGYEQFF.

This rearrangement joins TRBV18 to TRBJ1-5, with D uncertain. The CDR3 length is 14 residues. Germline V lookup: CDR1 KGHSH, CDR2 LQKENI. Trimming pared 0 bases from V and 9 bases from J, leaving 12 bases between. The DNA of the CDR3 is TGTGCCAGCTCACCACCGCGAGGGTCAGGGCCCCAGCATTTT. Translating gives CASSPPRGSGPQHF.

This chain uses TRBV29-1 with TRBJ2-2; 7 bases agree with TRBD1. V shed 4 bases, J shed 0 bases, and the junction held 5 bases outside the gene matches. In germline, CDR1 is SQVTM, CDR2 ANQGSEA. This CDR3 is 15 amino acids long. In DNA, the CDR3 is TGCAGCGTTGGGGGACAGCTAGCGAACACCGGGGAGCTGTTTTTT. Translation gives CSVGGQLANTGELFF.

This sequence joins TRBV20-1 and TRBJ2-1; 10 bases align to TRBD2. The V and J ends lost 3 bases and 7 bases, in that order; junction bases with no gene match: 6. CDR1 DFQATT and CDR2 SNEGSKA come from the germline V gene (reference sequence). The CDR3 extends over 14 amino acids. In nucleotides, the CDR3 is TGCAGTGCTAGTCCTGGGACTAGCGAGAATGAGCAGTTCTTC. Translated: CSASPGTSENEQFF.

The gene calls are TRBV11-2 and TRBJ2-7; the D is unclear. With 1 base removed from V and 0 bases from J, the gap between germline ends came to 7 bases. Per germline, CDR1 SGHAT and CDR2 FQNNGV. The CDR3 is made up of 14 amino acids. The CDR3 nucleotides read TGTGCCAGCAGCTTAGGCCCGGGCTCCTACGAGCAGTACTTC. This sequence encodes CASSLGPGSYEQYF. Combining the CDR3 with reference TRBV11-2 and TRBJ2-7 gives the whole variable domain EAGVAQSPRYKIIEKRQSVAFWCNPISGHATLYWYQQILGQGPKLLIQFQNNGVVDDSQLPKDRFSAERLKGVDSTLKIQPAKLEDSAVYLCASSLGPGSYEQYFGPGTRLTVT.

The CDR3, as DNA: TGTGCCAGCAGCCTGACTAGTGGTTCACCCCTCCACTTT. Its protein is CASSLTSGSPLHF. The V gene is TRBV11-3, the J gene TRBJ1-6; D not certain. CDR3 length equals 13 residues. Germline CDR1 and CDR2: SGHNT and YENEEA. The V end was cut by 5 bases, the J end by 9 bases, with 11 bases between.

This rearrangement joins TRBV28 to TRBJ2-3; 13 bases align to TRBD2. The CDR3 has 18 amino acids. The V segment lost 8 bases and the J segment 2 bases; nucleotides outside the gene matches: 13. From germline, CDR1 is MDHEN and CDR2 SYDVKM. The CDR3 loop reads CASQIPRTSGSHTDTQYF. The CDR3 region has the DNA TGTGCCAGCCAAATCCCGAGGACTAGCGGGAGCCACACAGATACGCAGTATTTT.

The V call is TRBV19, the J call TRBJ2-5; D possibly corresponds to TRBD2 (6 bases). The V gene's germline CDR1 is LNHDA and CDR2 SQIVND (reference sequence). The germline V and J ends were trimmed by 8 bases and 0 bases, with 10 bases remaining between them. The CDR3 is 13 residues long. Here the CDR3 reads CASGSGDQETQYF. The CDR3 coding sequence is TGTGCCAGTGGGTCGGGGGACCAAGAGACCCAGTACTTC. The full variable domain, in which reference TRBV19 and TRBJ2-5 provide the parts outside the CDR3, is DGGITQSPKYLFRKEGQNVTLSCEQNLNHDAMYWYRQDPGQGLRLIYYSQIVNDFQKGDIAEGYSVSREKKESFPLTVTSAQKNPTAFYLCASGSGDQETQYFGPGTRLLVL.

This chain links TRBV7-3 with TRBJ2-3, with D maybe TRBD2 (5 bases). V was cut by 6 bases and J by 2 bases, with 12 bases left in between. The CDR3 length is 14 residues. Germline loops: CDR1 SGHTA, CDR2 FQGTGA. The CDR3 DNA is TGTGCCAGCAGGTTGACGAGGGACACAGATACGCAGTATTTT. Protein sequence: CASRLTRDTDTQYF.

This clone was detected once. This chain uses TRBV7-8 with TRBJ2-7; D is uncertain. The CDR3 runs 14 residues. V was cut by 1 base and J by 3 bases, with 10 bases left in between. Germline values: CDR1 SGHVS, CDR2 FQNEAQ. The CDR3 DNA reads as TGTGCCAGCAGCTTAGGGCAGAAAGACTACGAGCAGTACTTC. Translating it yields CASSLGQKDYEQYF.

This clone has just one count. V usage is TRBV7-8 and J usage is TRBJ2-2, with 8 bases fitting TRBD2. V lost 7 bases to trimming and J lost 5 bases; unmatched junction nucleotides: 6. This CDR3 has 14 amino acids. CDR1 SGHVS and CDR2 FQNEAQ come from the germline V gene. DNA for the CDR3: TGTGCCAGCAAAAGCGGGAGCGCGACCGGGGAGCTGTTTTTT. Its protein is CASKSGSATGELFF.

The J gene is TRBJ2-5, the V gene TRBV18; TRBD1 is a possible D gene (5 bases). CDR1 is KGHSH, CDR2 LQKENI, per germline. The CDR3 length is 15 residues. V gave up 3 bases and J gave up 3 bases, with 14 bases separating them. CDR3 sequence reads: CASSPVWGQEETQYF. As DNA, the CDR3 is TGTGCCAGCTCACCTGTGTGGGGCCAGGAAGAGACCCAGTACTTC.

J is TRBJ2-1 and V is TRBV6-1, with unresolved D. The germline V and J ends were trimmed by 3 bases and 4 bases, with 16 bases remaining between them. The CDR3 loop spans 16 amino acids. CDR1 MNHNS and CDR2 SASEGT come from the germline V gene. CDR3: CASSDLRLGPYNEQFF. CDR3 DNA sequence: TGTGCCAGCAGTGACCTTAGGTTGGGCCCTTACAATGAGCAGTTCTTC.

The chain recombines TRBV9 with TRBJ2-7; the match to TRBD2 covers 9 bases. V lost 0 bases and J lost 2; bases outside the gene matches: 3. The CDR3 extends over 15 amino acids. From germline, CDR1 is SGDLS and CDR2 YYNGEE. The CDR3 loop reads CASSVALAGTYEQYF. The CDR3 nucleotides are TGTGCCAGCAGCGTAGCCCTAGCGGGAACCTACGAGCAGTACTTC.

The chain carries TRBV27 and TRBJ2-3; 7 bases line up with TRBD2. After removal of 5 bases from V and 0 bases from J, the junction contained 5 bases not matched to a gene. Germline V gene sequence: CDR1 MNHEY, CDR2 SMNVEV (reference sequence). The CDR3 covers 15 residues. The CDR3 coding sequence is TGTGCCAGCAGTACACTAGCGTCAAGCACAGATACGCAGTATTTT. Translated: CASSTLASSTDTQYF.

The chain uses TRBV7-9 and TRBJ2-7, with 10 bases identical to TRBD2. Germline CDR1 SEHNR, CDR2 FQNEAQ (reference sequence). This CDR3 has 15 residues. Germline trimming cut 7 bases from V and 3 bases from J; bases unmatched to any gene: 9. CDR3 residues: CASTRTSGNYYEQYF. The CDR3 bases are TGTGCCAGCACCCGCACTAGCGGGAACTACTACGAGCAGTACTTC.

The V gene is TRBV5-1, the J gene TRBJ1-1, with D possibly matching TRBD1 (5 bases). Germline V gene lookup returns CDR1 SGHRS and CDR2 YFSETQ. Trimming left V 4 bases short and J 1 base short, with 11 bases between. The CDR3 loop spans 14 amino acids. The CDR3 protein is CASSPGGTNTEAFF. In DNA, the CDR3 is TGCGCCAGCAGCCCGGGGGGAACGAACACTGAAGCTTTCTTT.

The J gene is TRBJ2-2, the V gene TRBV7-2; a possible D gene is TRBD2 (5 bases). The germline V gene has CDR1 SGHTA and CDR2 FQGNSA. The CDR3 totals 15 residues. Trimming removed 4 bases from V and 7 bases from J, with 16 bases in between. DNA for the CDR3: TGTGCCAGCAGCTCCCAGTCCGGTAGCGACGGGGAGCTGTTTTTT. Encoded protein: CASSSQSGSDGELFF. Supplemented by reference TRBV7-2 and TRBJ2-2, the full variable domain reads GAGVSQSPSNKVTEKGKDVELRCDPISGHTALYWYRQSLGQGLEFLIYFQGNSAPDKSGLPSDRFSAERTGGSVSTLTIQRTQQEDSAVYLCASSSQSGSDGELFFGEGSRLTVL.

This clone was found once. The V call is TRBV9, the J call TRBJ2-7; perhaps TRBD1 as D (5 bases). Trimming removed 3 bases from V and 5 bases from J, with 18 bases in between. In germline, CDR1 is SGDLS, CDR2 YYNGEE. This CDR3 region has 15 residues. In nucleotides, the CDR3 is TGTGCCAGCAGCGCTCTCCCATCAGGGTTGCACGAGCAGTACTTC. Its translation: CASSALPSGLHEQYF. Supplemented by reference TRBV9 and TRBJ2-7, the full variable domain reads DSGVTQTPKHLITATGQRVTLRCSPRSGDLSVYWYQQSLDQGLQFLIQYYNGEERAKGNILERFSAQQFPDLHSELNLSSLELGDSALYFCASSALPSGLHEQYFGPGTRLTVT.

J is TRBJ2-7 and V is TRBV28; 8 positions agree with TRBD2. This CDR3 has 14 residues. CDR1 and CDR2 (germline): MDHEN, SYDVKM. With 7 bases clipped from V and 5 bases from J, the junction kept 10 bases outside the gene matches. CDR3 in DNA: TGTGCCAGCACCTATAGCGGGACGAGCCACGAGCAGTACTTC. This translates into CASTYSGTSHEQYF. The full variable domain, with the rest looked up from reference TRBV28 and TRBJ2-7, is DVKVTQSSRYLVKRTGEKVFLECVQDMDHENMFWYRQDPGLGLRLIYFSYDVKMKEKGDIPEGYSVSREKKERFSLILESASTNQTSMYLCASTYSGTSHEQYFGPGTRLTVT.

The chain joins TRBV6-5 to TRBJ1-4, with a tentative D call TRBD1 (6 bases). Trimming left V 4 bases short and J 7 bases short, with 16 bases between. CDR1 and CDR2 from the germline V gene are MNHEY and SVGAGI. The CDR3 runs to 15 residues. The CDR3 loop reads CASSLGQRSLEKLFF. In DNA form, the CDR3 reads TGTGCCAGCAGTTTAGGACAGAGGTCCCTTGAAAAACTGTTTTTT.